This T cell receptor beta chain was documented in a study of blood T cell repertoires in COVID-19. Profiling relied on immunoSEQ multiplex PCR, and the TCRdb table lists in-frame clones only, not all of them. There are over 150,000 clones in the sample; approximately 87% occur only once, and less than 25% lies in the top ten. The V end lost 5 bases, the J end lost 6 bases, and 13 bases lay between the germline ends. The CDR3 extends over 14 amino acids. Germline V gives CDR1 MNHEY, CDR2 SVGAGI. The chain employs TRBV6-5 and TRBJ2-2; the D gene is possibly TRBD2 (5 bases). The clonotype comes from a man aged 70 or older with active or convalescent COVID-19. The specimen sequenced was peripheral blood. The DNA for the CDR3 is TGTGCCAGCAGTCTAGGACTGGAAGCCGGGGAGCTGTTTTTT. This codes for CASSLGLEAGELFF.